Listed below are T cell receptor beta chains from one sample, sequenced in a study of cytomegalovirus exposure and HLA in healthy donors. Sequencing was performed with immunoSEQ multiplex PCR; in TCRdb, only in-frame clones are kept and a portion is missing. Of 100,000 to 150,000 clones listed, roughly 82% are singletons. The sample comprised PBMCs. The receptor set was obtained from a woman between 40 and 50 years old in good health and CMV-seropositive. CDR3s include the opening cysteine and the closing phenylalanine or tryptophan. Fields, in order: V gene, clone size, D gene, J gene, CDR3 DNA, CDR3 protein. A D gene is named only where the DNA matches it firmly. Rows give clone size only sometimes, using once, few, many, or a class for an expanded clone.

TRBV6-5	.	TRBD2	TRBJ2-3	TGTGCCAGCAGTTACGGGGAGGGGACAGATACGCAGTATTTT	CASSYGEGTDTQYF
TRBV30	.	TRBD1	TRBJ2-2	TGTGCCTGGAAATCCGGACAGGGCTACACCGGGGAGCTGTTTTTT	CAWKSGQGYTGELFF
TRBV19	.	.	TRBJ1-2	TGTGCCAGTAGTCCTTGGACACCCCTCAGGGGCTACACCTTC	CASSPWTPLRGYTF
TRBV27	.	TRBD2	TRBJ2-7	TGTGCCAGCAGTTCCCCCGCTAGCGGGAGGGACGAGCAGTACTTC	CASSSPASGRDEQYF
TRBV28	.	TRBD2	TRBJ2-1	TGTGCCAGCATTATCGGAGGGACTAGCGGAACGGATGAGCAGTTCTTC	CASIIGGTSGTDEQFF
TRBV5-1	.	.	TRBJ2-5	TGCGCCAGCAGCGCGGGGCATCAAGAGACCCAGTACTTC	CASSAGHQETQYF
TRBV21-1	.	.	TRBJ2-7	TGTGCCAGCAGGGGACTAGCCGGGGCTTGCTACGAGCAGTACTTC	CASRGLAGACYEQYF
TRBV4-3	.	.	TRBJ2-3	TGCGCCAGCAGCCAGAGCGGGACAAGCACAGATACGCAGTATTTT	CASSQSGTSTDTQYF
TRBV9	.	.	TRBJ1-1	TGTGCCAGCATGTCGGGGGACGCTGAAGCTTTCTTT	CASMSGDAEAFF
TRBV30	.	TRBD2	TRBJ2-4	TGTGCCTCTAGCGGGAGTGACATTCAGTACTTC	CASSGSDIQYF
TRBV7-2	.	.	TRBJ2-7	TGTGCCAGCAGCTCCGGGCCTCCGGGGGAGCAGTACTTC	CASSSGPPGEQYF
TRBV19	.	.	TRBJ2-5	TGTGCCAGTAGTATAGTACAGGGAAAAGAGACCCAGTACTTC	CASSIVQGKETQYF
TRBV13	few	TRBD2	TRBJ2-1	TGTGCCAGCAGCTTAGGCCTTGGACTAGCGGGGAAGAAAGAGCAGTTCTTC	CASSLGLGLAGKKEQFF
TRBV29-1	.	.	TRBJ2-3	TGCAGCCACAGTGGGGCACTACTCACAGATACGCAGTATTTT	CSHSGALLTDTQYF
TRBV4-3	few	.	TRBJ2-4	TGCGCCAGCAGCCAAGATCGGGGGGCCAAAAACATTCAGTACTTC	CASSQDRGAKNIQYF
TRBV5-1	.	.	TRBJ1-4	TGCGCCAGCGGCGGGGGCCCCGATGCAACTAATGAAAAACTGTTTTTT	CASGGGPDATNEKLFF
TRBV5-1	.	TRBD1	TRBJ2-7	TGCGCCAGCAGCTTGGCCGGGACAGGGAGTTACGAGCAGTACTTC	CASSLAGTGSYEQYF
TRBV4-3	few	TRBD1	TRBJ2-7	TGCGCCAGCAGCGCACAGGGGTCAGGCGAGCAGTACTTC	CASSAQGSGEQYF
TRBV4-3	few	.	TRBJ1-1	TGCGCCAGCAGCCAATCCCGCGCAACTGAAGCTTTCTTT	CASSQSRATEAFF
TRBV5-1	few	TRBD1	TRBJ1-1	TGCGCCAGCAGCTTGGGGACAGGGGCGGGCACTGAAGCTTTCTTT	CASSLGTGAGTEAFF
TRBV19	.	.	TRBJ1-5	TGTGCCACTAAACCTACAGGGAATGGAGATCAGCCCCAGCATTTT	CATKPTGNGDQPQHF
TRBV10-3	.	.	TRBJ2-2	TGTGCCATCAGTGGGGTTCGGGAGGGGGCGCTCACCGGGGAGCTGTTTTTT	CAISGVREGALTGELFF
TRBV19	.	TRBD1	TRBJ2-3	TGTGCCAGTAGTGCTCGACAGGGGGCGTTCGGTACAGATACGCAGTATTTT	CASSARQGAFGTDTQYF
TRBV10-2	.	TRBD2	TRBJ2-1	TGCGCCAGCAGTGAGAGACAGAAGCGGGAGGGGAATGAGCAGTTCTTC	CASSERQKREGNEQFF